The next 25 T cell receptor beta chains were all read from a single sample in a study of circulating and synovial CD4+ cells in juvenile arthritis. TCRdb's copy holds only in-frame clones and misses some; the assay was immunoSEQ multiplex PCR. The sample has under 40,000 clones; around 93% are singletons. Sequenced: CD4+ T cells from blood. These TCRs come from a human donor with juvenile idiopathic arthritis.

This clone was detected once. The V call is TRBV10-3, the J call TRBJ2-1; TRBD2 aligns across 7 bases. This CDR3 comprises 15 residues. Germline CDR1 reads ENHRY; CDR2 reads SYGVKD. V was clipped by 5 bases and J by 0 bases; unmatched bases: 4. In DNA form, the CDR3 reads TGTGCCATCAGTCGAGCTAGCGGCTCCTACAATGAGCAGTTCTTC. Translating gives CAISRASGSYNEQFF.

In its sample, this clone was seen a few times. The rearrangement links TRBV27 to TRBJ2-3, with 7 bases lining up with TRBD2. V gave up 5 bases and J gave up 0 bases; unmatched junction bases: 5. Germline assignment: CDR1 MNHEY and CDR2 SMNVEV (reference sequence). This CDR3 region has 15 residues. CDR3 sequence reads: CASSGREVSTDTQYF. Written as DNA, the CDR3 is TGTGCCAGCAGTGGGAGGGAGGTTAGCACAGATACGCAGTATTTT.

CDR3 residues: CASRVRDPTDTQYF. Written as DNA, the CDR3 is TGTGCCAGCAGGGTCCGGGATCCCACAGATACGCAGTATTTT. The chain couples TRBV28 to TRBJ2-3; a possible D gene is TRBD2 (5 bases). V lost 6 bases and J lost 2, with 12 bases in between. Germline V gene sequence: CDR1 MDHEN, CDR2 SYDVKM. This CDR3 has 14 amino acids.

About this clone: Compared with germline, one end of the junction differs, possibly owing to a read error. This chain joins TRBV6-1 and TRBJ2-7; D gene ambiguous. CDR1 and CDR2 (germline): MNHNS, SASEGT. There are 13 residues in the CDR3. In DNA, the CDR3 is TGTGCCAGCAGTGAAGCCGGTACCTACGGGCAGTACTTC. As protein: CASSEAGTYGQYF.

The rearrangement links TRBV5-1 to TRBJ2-7; 11 bases line up with TRBD2. The CDR3 is made up of 17 amino acids. The V gene end was trimmed by 1 base and the J gene end by 7 bases; junction bases not matched to a gene: 13. The germline V gene has CDR1 SGHRS and CDR2 YFSETQ. The CDR3 nucleotides are TGCGCCAGCAGCTTGACCTACACTAGCGGGAGAACAGAAGAGCAGTACTTC. It translates to CASSLTYTSGRTEEQYF. The whole variable domain, remainder taken from reference TRBV5-1 and TRBJ2-7, is KAGVTQTPRYLIKTRGQQVTLSCSPISGHRSVSWYQQTPGQGLQFLFEYFSETQRNKGNFPGRFSGRQFSNSRSEMNVSTLELGDSALYLCASSLTYTSGRTEEQYFGPGTRLTVT.

This clone was counted once. The rearrangement joins TRBV6-5 to TRBJ2-5; 7 nucleotides line up with TRBD1. The J call may be faulty, since TRBJ2-7 better matches the DNA end. This CDR3 region has 15 residues. CDR1 MNHEY and CDR2 SVGAGI come from the germline V gene. CDR3 region: CASRQPGQSSYEQYF. The CDR3 DNA reads TGTGCCAGCAGACAGCCGGGACAGAGCTCCTACGAGCAGTACTTC.

The chain employs TRBV2 and TRBJ2-7; D call uncertain. V dropped 7 bases and J dropped 6 bases, with 16 bases sitting between them. Germline CDR1 is SNHLY and CDR2 is FYNNEI. The CDR3 is made up of 13 amino acids. The CDR3 reads CASTTVLYGEQYF. CDR3 DNA: TGTGCCAGCACAACGGTACTGTACGGCGAGCAGTACTTC.

The chain couples TRBV19 to TRBJ2-3; TRBD1 matches at 7 bases. The V gene end was trimmed by 5 bases and the J gene end by 3 bases; junction bases not matched to a gene: 5. CDR3 length: 14 residues. Germline V lookup: CDR1 LNHDA, CDR2 SQIVND (reference sequence). The CDR3 DNA reads TGTGCCAGTAGTGGGACAGTCTTGACAGATACGCAGTATTTT. Its protein product is CASSGTVLTDTQYF.

The J gene is TRBJ1-2, the V gene TRBV4-2; 10 bases map to TRBD1. V trimming: 4 bases; J trimming: 8 bases; junction bases outside the gene matches: 7. The CDR3 sequence is 14 residues long. The germline V gene has CDR1 LGHNA and CDR2 YNFKEQ. DNA for the CDR3: TGTGCCAGCAGCCCTAGACAGGGGGCAAGCGGCTACACCTTC. Translation: CASSPRQGASGYTF.

The chain joins TRBV19 to TRBJ2-3, with D tentatively TRBD2 (7 bases). Looked up from germline, CDR1 is LNHDA and CDR2 is SQIVND (reference sequence). With 7 bases removed from V and 3 bases from J, the gap between germline ends came to 17 bases. The CDR3 loop spans 15 amino acids. CDR3 region: CASTPVGGRTDTQYF. As DNA, the CDR3 is TGTGCCAGTACTCCGGTGGGGGGGCGGACAGATACGCAGTATTTT.

This clone was counted once. This rearrangement joins TRBV29-1 to TRBJ1-4; D might be TRBD1 (6 bases). In germline, CDR1 is SQVTM, CDR2 ANQGSEA. V was clipped by 6 bases and J by 2 bases, with 10 bases between them. The CDR3 runs 13 residues. The CDR3 protein is CSVTGQTNEKLFF. The CDR3 region has the DNA TGCAGCGTGACCGGACAGACTAATGAAAAACTGTTTTTT.

CDR3 amino acids: CASSRITGQGNQPQHF. CDR3 in DNA: TGTGCCAGCAGCCGTATTACGGGACAGGGTAATCAGCCCCAGCATTTT. The chain recombines TRBV28 with TRBJ1-5; 9 bases fit TRBD1. CDR3 length equals 16 residues. Germline V gene lookup returns CDR1 MDHEN and CDR2 SYDVKM. The trim removed 6 bases at V and 4 bases at J, leaving 10 bases unmatched.

This clone was seen more than once but under ten times. V is TRBV30 and J is TRBJ1-3; D ambiguous. The V end lost 0 bases, the J end lost 0 bases, and 6 bases lay between the germline ends. CDR1 and CDR2 from the germline V gene are GTSNPN and SVGIG (reference sequence). This CDR3 comprises 14 residues. CDR3 sequence: CAWSVGLSGNTIYF. The CDR3 nucleotides read TGTGCCTGGAGTGTTGGCCTCTCTGGAAACACCATATATTTT.

The chain is built from TRBV9 and TRBJ2-2; TRBD1 agrees at 9 bases. CDR1 and CDR2 (germline): SGDLS, YYNGEE. The CDR3 length is 15 residues. The V segment lost 0 bases and the J segment 9 bases; nucleotides outside the gene matches: 6. Written as DNA, the CDR3 is TGTGCCAGCAGCGTAGCCGGGACAGGGATTAGGGAGCTGTTTTTT. Translating gives CASSVAGTGIRELFF.

The chain carries TRBV19 and TRBJ2-1; 11 nucleotides agree with TRBD2. There are 15 residues in the CDR3. V was clipped by 6 bases and J by 7 bases; unmatched bases: 8. In germline, CDR1 is LNHDA, CDR2 SQIVND (reference sequence). The CDR3 sequence is CASSRTSGRVNEQFF. CDR3 in DNA: TGTGCCAGTAGCCGAACTAGCGGGAGAGTTAATGAGCAGTTCTTC.

The chain links TRBV5-1 to TRBJ2-7; 7 positions agree with TRBD1. The CDR3 loop spans 15 amino acids. The germline gives CDR1 SGHRS, CDR2 YFSETQ. Germline trimming cut 0 bases from V and 4 bases from J; bases unmatched to any gene: 7. DNA for the CDR3: TGCGCCAGCAGCTTGGAGACAGGGAGTGTTTACGAGCAGTACTTC. It specifies CASSLETGSVYEQYF.

The gene calls are TRBV10-3 and TRBJ1-6; D not resolved. Trimming took off 4 bases at V and 5 bases at J, with 6 bases between the two ends. Germline CDR1 is ENHRY and CDR2 is SYGVKD. The CDR3 sequence is 13 residues long. The CDR3 sequence is CAISGGDNSPLHF. The CDR3 DNA sequence: TGTGCCATCAGTGGCGGGGATAATTCACCCCTCCACTTT.

This rearrangement joins TRBV6-5 to TRBJ1-1; a weak D match, TRBD1 (6 bases). Between the trimmed V and J ends, which lost 0 bases and 7 bases, there was a span of 9 bases. The germline V gene has CDR1 MNHEY and CDR2 SVGAGI. The length of the CDR3 is 13 residues. The CDR3 bases are TGTGCCAGCAGTTACTCGGGAGGGGGTGAAGCTTTCTTT. Translation: CASSYSGGGEAFF.

Concerning this clone itself: One end of the junction varies from germline; a read error may be responsible. Other DNA sequences of this sample code for an identical CDR3. The CDR3 bases are TGTGCTAGCAGCTTAATCGGTTCCGCTAGCACAGATACGCAGTATTTT. This sequence encodes CASSLIGSASTDTQYF. The gene calls are TRBV7-3 and TRBJ2-3; D not certain. The germline V gene encodes CDR1 SGHTA and CDR2 FQGTGA. CDR3 length equals 16 residues.

This sequence joins TRBV5-4 and TRBJ1-2; 10 bases line up with TRBD1. Unmatched junction bases numbered 16, after V lost 3 bases and J lost 5 bases. The germline CDR1 and CDR2 sequences are SGHNT and YYREEE (reference sequence). This CDR3 region has 18 residues. The CDR3 spells CASSSRSRDRGAIYGYTF. The CDR3 coding sequence is TGTGCCAGCAGCTCGAGATCCCGGGACAGGGGAGCAATTTATGGCTACACCTTC.

The V and J genes are TRBV7-9 and TRBJ2-2, with 8 bases that match TRBD2. With V trimmed by 0 bases and J by 5 bases, 8 bases remained unmatched. This CDR3 has 17 residues. Germline CDR1 and CDR2: SEHNR and FQNEAQ (reference sequence). The CDR3 coding sequence is TGTGCCAGCAGCTTAGCCAGCGGGAGAGGTTTGACCGGGGAGCTGTTTTTT. Protein sequence: CASSLASGRGLTGELFF.

As regards this clone: At one end the junction does not follow the germline gene, possibly because of a read error. The chain couples TRBV7-3 to TRBJ1-2; D remains ambiguous. The germline V gene has CDR1 SGHTA and CDR2 FQGTGA. The CDR3 runs to 13 residues. CDR3 sequence reads: CASTKERAYGYPF. The CDR3 region has the DNA TGTGCCAGCACCAAAGAGAGGGCCTATGGCTACCCCTTC.

This clone was detected once. The chain combines TRBV9 with TRBJ1-1; 9 bases are a match to TRBD1. The V gene's germline CDR1 is SGDLS and CDR2 YYNGEE. The CDR3 is 14 amino acids. J was trimmed by 5 bases and V by 3 bases; bases with no gene match: 5. CDR3 coding DNA: TGTGCCAGCAGCGCGATGGACAGGGGAACTGAAGCTTTCTTT. Its translation: CASSAMDRGTEAFF. The full variable domain, with the rest looked up from reference TRBV9 and TRBJ1-1, is DSGVTQTPKHLITATGQRVTLRCSPRSGDLSVYWYQQSLDQGLQFLIQYYNGEERAKGNILERFSAQQFPDLHSELNLSSLELGDSALYFCASSAMDRGTEAFFGQGTRLTVV.

The rearrangement uses TRBV9 and TRBJ2-3, with TRBD2 matching 9 bases. Unmatched junction bases numbered 4, after V lost 5 bases and J lost 6 bases. The CDR3 runs 13 residues. The germline V gene has CDR1 SGDLS and CDR2 YYNGEE. The CDR3 nucleotides are TGTGCCAGCAGTTTTAGCGGGAGTGATACGCAGTATTTT. Its protein product is CASSFSGSDTQYF. The full variable domain, rest sourced from reference TRBV9 and TRBJ2-3, is DSGVTQTPKHLITATGQRVTLRCSPRSGDLSVYWYQQSLDQGLQFLIQYYNGEERAKGNILERFSAQQFPDLHSELNLSSLELGDSALYFCASSFSGSDTQYFGPGTRLTVL.

V is TRBV4-1 and J is TRBJ2-5, with 7 positions matching TRBD2. V gave up 0 bases and J gave up 4 bases; unmatched junction bases: 8. The CDR3 runs to 16 residues. The germline gives CDR1 MGHRA, CDR2 YSYEKL. This CDR3 reads CASSQDGMTSRETQYF. CDR3 bases: TGCGCCAGCAGCCAAGATGGTATGACTAGCAGAGAGACCCAGTACTTC.